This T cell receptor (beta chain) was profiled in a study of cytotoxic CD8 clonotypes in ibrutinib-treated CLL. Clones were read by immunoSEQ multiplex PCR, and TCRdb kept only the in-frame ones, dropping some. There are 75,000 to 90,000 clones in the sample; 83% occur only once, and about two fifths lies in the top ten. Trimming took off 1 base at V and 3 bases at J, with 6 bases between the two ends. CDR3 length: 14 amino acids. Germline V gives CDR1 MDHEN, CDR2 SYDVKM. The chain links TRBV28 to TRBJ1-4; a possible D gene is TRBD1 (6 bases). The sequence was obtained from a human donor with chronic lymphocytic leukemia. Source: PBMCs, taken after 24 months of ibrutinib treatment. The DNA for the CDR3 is TGTGCCAGCAGTTTATCAGGGGCTAATGAAAAACTGTTTTTT. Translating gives CASSLSGANEKLFF.